The rows below give T cell receptor beta chains drawn from one sample of a study of shared clonotypes between healthy human individuals. Measured with immunoSEQ multiplex PCR; TCRdb has only the in-frame clones, and not every one. This sample has approximately 2,300,000 clones, with just under 95% found just once. Sequences were obtained from naive CD4+ T cells from PBMCs. These receptors were taken from a man aged 18 to 29 in good health. Some clones in this sample may be carry-over from other donors' samples. CDR3s include the opening cysteine and the closing phenylalanine or tryptophan. D genes are given only for firm matches. A clone size is listed for some rows: how often the clone was seen (once, few, many), or a class if it is expanded.

.,TRBV5-6,once,TRBJ1-2,CASSLGWAFIVPTF,TGTGCCAGCAGCTTGGGGTGGGCGTTTATAGTTCCCACCTTC
.,TRBV21-1,.,TRBJ2-1,CASSIPAGAFSLFNEQFF,TGTGCCAGCAGCATCCCAGCGGGAGCATTTTCTCTCTTCAATGAGCAGTTCTTC
.,TRBV7-3,.,TRBJ2-2,CASSPRPGSGGELFF,TGTGCCAGCAGCCCCCGACCCGGAAGCGGCGGGGAGCTGTTTTTT
TRBD1,TRBV28,.,TRBJ2-7,CASSFSDRGGEQYF,TGTGCCAGCAGTTTCTCGGACAGGGGAGGCGAGCAGTACTTC
.,TRBV7-2,.,TRBJ1-1,CASSLVLGEAFF,TGTGCCAGCAGCTTAGTGCTGGGGGAAGCTTTCTTT
TRBD2,TRBV6-4,.,TRBJ2-7,CASKRGGRTYEQYF,TGTGCCAGCAAGCGCGGCGGGAGGACTTACGAGCAGTACTTC
.,TRBV29-1,.,TRBJ2-5,CSARQVETQYF,TGCAGCGCCCGACAGGTGGAGACCCAGTACTTC
TRBD1,TRBV5-4,.,TRBJ2-3,CASSLRTGPGDTQYF,TGTGCCAGCAGCCTGCGGACAGGGCCTGGGGATACGCAGTATTTT
.,TRBV11-2,.,TRBJ2-5,CASTIGPNYQETQYF,TGTGCCAGCACGATAGGGCCCAATTACCAAGAGACCCAGTACTTC
.,TRBV4-1,.,TRBJ1-1,CASSLLGQYMNTEAFF,TGCGCCAGCAGCCTTCTCGGACAGTACATGAACACTGAAGCTTTCTTT
.,TRBV6-5,.,TRBJ1-1,CASSYSKGVGAFF,TGTGCCAGCAGTTACTCGAAGGGCGTTGGAGCTTTCTTT
.,TRBV30,.,TRBJ2-3,CAWSISTDTQYF,TGTGCCTGGAGCATAAGCACAGATACGCAGTATTTT
.,TRBV28,.,TRBJ1-2,CASSLNGKLNYTF,TGTGCCAGCAGTTTAAATGGGAAATTAAACTACACCTTC
TRBD2,TRBV5-5,once,TRBJ2-2,CASSLALAGLTGELFF,TGTGCCAGCAGCTTGGCACTAGCGGGATTAACCGGGGAGCTGTTTTTT
TRBD2,TRBV27,.,TRBJ2-7,CASSDLAGEVSEQYF,TGTGCCAGCAGTGACTTAGCGGGAGAGGTGAGCGAGCAGTACTTC
.,TRBV7-2,.,TRBJ1-4,CASSFLGANEKLFF,TGTGCCAGCAGCTTTCTCGGCGCAAATGAAAAACTGTTTTTT
.,TRBV27,.,TRBJ2-7,CASRITGGLTYEQYF,TGTGCCAGCAGAATAACTGGGGGGCTAACCTACGAGCAGTACTTC
.,TRBV7-2,.,TRBJ1-1,CASSLSWVNTEAFF,TGTGCCAGCAGCCTGTCGTGGGTGAACACTGAAGCTTTCTTT
.,TRBV5-1,.,TRBJ1-2,CASSLGAAYGYTF,TGCGCCAGCAGCTTGGGCGCGGCTTATGGCTACACCTTC